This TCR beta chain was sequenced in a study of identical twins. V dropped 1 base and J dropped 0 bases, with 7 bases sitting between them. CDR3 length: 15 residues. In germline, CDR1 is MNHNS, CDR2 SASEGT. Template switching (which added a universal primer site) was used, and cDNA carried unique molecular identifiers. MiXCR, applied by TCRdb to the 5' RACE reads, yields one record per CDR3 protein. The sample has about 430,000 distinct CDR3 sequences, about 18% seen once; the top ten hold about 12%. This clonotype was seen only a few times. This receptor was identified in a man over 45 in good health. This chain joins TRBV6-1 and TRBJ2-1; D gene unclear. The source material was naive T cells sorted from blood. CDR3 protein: CASSEDGSSYNEQFF. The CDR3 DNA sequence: TGTGCCAGCAGTGAAGACGGCAGCTCCTACAATGAGCAGTTCTTC.